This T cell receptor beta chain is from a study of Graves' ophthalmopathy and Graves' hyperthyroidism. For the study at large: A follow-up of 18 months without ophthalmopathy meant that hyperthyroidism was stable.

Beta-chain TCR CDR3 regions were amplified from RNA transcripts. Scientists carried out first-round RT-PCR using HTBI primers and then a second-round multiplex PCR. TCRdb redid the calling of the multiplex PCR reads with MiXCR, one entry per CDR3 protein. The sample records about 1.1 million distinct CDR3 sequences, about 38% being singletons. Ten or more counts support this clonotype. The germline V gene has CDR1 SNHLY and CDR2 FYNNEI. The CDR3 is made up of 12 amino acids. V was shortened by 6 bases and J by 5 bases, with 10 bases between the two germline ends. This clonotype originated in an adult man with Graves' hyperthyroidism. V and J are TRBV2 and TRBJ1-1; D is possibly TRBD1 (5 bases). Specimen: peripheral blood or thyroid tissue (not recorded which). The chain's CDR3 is CASREGTTEAFF. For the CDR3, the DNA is TGTGCCAGCAGGGAGGGGACGACTGAAGCTTTCTTT.